The subject of this entry is one T cell receptor beta chain. Its target is unknown. The beta constant-region primer was an equimolar mix of two oligonucleotides covering TRBC1 and TRBC2. Nested alpha and beta constant-region primers with the SP2 primer drove four PCR rounds on ligated cDNA. Ligation attached a single-stranded oligonucleotide with a 12-nucleotide UMI and the SP2 primer to the cDNA 3' end. TCRdb redid the calling of the UMI-ligation and nested PCR reads with MiXCR, one entry per CDR3 protein. The sample lists under 150,000 distinct CDR3 sequences, approximately 21% seen once, with roughly 0.63% in the top ten. The data belong to a study of naive and memory T cell subsets. Findings and limits, study-wide: Possibly reflecting memory cells re-expressing CD45RA, a few larger clonotypes occurred in naive repertoires, especially CD8. The power law exponent of TCR abundance differed between naive and memory cells.

With 4 bases removed from V and 0 bases from J, the gap between germline ends came to 10 bases. This CDR3 comprises 14 residues. Germline-derived CDR1 and CDR2 are MNHEY and SMNVEV (reference sequence). From the second PCR step, alpha and beta chains were amplified apart. Sequential positive selection took CD4 T cells first, then CD8 T cells. The receptor was isolated from a human donor in good health. V and J are TRBV27 and TRBJ2-7; D unclear. Sequencing was performed on naive CD8+ T cells from blood. Here the CDR3 DNA reads TGTGCCAGCAGTTCTCTGAGTGTCTCCTACGAGCAGTACTTC. It yields the protein CASSSLSVSYEQYF.